This TCR beta chain was sequenced for a study of blood T cell repertoires in COVID-19. The protocol was immunoSEQ multiplex PCR, while the TCRdb copy is restricted to in-frame clones and leaves out a portion. The sample carries about 71,000 clones, 75% to 85% recorded once. The germline gives CDR1 MGHRA, CDR2 YSYEKL. The CDR3 has 15 residues. Trimming left V 0 bases short and J 4 bases short, with 12 bases between. This clone turned up a few times. The sample was peripheral blood. This receptor was taken from a man younger than 40 with COVID-19, enrolled during active disease. The chain has TRBV4-1 and TRBJ1-2; D ambiguous. CDR3 DNA: TGCGCCAGCAGCCAAGAGCTAGGTAGGATCTATGGCTACACCTTC. Amino acid sequence: CASSQELGRIYGYTF.